The 15 T cell receptor beta chains below come from one sample, sequenced in a study of blood T cell repertoires in COVID-19. Sequencing used immunoSEQ multiplex PCR; TCRdb keeps in-frame clones, though not all of them. The sample has fewer than 200,000 clones; about 88% are singletons. Material: peripheral blood. The receptors were sampled from a man aged 40-55 years with active or convalescent COVID-19.

The chain carries TRBV7-8 and TRBJ2-1; a weak D match, TRBD2 (7 bases). Trimming pared 0 bases from V and 5 bases from J, leaving 11 bases between. CDR3 length: 15 amino acids. Germline CDR1 and CDR2: SGHVS and FQNEAQ. CDR3: CASSLAGGVNNEQFF. As DNA, the CDR3 is TGTGCCAGCAGCTTAGCAGGGGGGGTCAACAATGAGCAGTTCTTC. Full variable domain (rest looked up from reference TRBV7-8 and TRBJ2-1): GAGVSQSPRYKVAKRGQDVALRCDPISGHVSLFWYQQALGQGPEFLTYFQNEAQLDKSGLPSDRFFAERPEGSVSTLKIQRTQQEDSAVYLCASSLAGGVNNEQFFGPGTRLTVL.

CDR3 coding DNA: TGTGCCACCAGCAGAGATACAGGCTCTGGAAACACCATATATTTT. Protein sequence: CATSRDTGSGNTIYF. The V call is TRBV15, the J call TRBJ1-3; a possible D gene is TRBD1 (5 bases). The V and J ends lost 0 bases and 0 bases respectively, with 6 bases between them. The CDR3 covers 15 residues. Germline loops: CDR1 LNHNV, CDR2 YYDKDF (reference sequence).

The sample holds one count of this clone. The genes are TRBV28 and TRBJ1-2, with D tentatively TRBD1 (5 bases). The CDR3 has 13 amino acids. CDR1 is MDHEN and CDR2 is SYDVKM in the germline V gene. Trimming took off 6 bases at V and 0 bases at J, with 8 bases between the two ends. The DNA of the CDR3 is TGTGCCAGCAGCACAGGATCTAACTATGGCTACACCTTC. Translation: CASSTGSNYGYTF.

This rearrangement joins TRBV5-1 to TRBJ1-4; D possibly corresponds to TRBD1 (5 bases). Germline loops: CDR1 SGHRS, CDR2 YFSETQ. The CDR3 totals 14 residues. V lost 0 bases to trimming and J lost 8 bases, with 11 bases between them. CDR3 nucleotide sequence: TGCGCCAGCAGCTTGGTTGGGGCGCGAGAAAAACTGTTTTTT. Amino acids: CASSLVGAREKLFF. Full variable domain (remainder filled in from reference TRBV5-1 and TRBJ1-4): KAGVTQTPRYLIKTRGQQVTLSCSPISGHRSVSWYQQTPGQGLQFLFEYFSETQRNKGNFPGRFSGRQFSNSRSEMNVSTLELGDSALYLCASSLVGAREKLFFGSGTQLSVL.

This clone occurred a few times. The chain uses TRBV19 and TRBJ2-7, with TRBD1 matching over 10 bases. Germline-derived CDR1 and CDR2 are LNHDA and SQIVND (reference sequence). After removal of 6 bases from V and 2 bases from J, the junction contained 4 bases not matched to a gene. The CDR3 runs to 14 residues. The CDR3 DNA is TGTGCCAGTAGCCCCGGGACAGGGGCCTACGAGCAGTACTTC. This translates into CASSPGTGAYEQYF.

The chain is built from TRBV5-6 and TRBJ1-2; 7 bases agree with TRBD1. The CDR3 consists of 15 residues. The germline gives CDR1 SGHDT, CDR2 YYEEEE. The trim removed 5 bases at V and 4 bases at J, leaving 11 bases unmatched. CDR3 protein: CASRKTGEVSYGYTF. CDR3 sequence (DNA): TGTGCCAGCAGAAAAACAGGGGAAGTAAGCTATGGCTACACCTTC.

As to this clone: The identical CDR3 is also encoded by other nucleotide sequences in the sample. This chain joins TRBV7-3 and TRBJ1-1; maybe TRBD1 (5 bases). The CDR3 is 14 residues long. Between the trimmed V and J ends, which lost 2 bases and 1 base, there was a span of 8 bases. Germline V lookup: CDR1 SGHTA, CDR2 FQGTGA. DNA of the CDR3: TGTGCCAGCAGCTTAGGGCAGGGGAACACTGAAGCTTTCTTT. Translating gives CASSLGQGNTEAFF.

The V call is TRBV20-1, the J call TRBJ1-2; weak D call: TRBD1 (5 bases). This CDR3 has 11 amino acids. V lost 5 bases and J lost 7, with 11 bases in between. Looked up from germline, CDR1 is DFQATT and CDR2 is SNEGSKA (reference sequence). The CDR3 DNA sequence: TGCAGTGCTCGCGGGGGGGTTGGCTACACCTTC. It is translated as CSARGGVGYTF.

The gene calls are TRBV5-6 and TRBJ1-2, with D possibly matching TRBD1 (5 bases). Trimming took off 4 bases at V and 2 bases at J, with 12 bases between the two ends. CDR1 is SGHDT, CDR2 YYEEEE, per germline. The CDR3 spans 14 residues. The DNA for the CDR3 is TGTGCCAGCAGCCTAGCGGGGCAGAACTATGGCTACACCTTC. This gives the protein CASSLAGQNYGYTF.

The V gene is TRBV7-2, the J gene TRBJ2-3, with D perhaps TRBD1 (6 bases). V lost 5 bases and J 0 bases, leaving 9 bases between the germline ends. The CDR3 runs 14 residues. From germline, CDR1 is SGHTA and CDR2 FQGNSA. The CDR3 spells CASSLQGSTDTQYF. The CDR3 bases are TGTGCCAGCAGCCTACAGGGTAGCACAGATACGCAGTATTTT.

This clone showed up just once. V usage is TRBV19 and J usage is TRBJ1-6; no definite D call. This CDR3 has 15 amino acids. The V gene's germline CDR1 is LNHDA and CDR2 SQIVND (reference sequence). The V gene lost 3 bases and the J gene lost 7 bases, with 13 bases spanning the gap. As DNA, the CDR3 is TGTGCCAGTAGTATCCGCAGAGGGCAGAATTCACCCCTCCACTTT. Its protein is CASSIRRGQNSPLHF.

The chain recombines TRBV30 with TRBJ2-5; TRBD1 is a possible D gene (6 bases). V shed 4 bases and J shed 1 base, with 7 bases lying between them. The CDR3 sequence is 12 residues long. Germline V gene lookup returns CDR1 GTSNPN and CDR2 SVGIG (reference sequence). DNA for the CDR3: TGTGCCTGGAAAGGGGGCCAAGAGACCCAGTACTTC. Residues: CAWKGGQETQYF.

This chain links TRBV5-1 with TRBJ2-3, with 9 bases identical to TRBD2. This CDR3 spans 16 amino acids. Losses at the gene ends were 4 bases for V and 2 bases for J; bases not matched to a gene: 8. CDR1 is SGHRS, CDR2 YFSETQ, per germline. CDR3 sequence reads: CASSVGLAPNTDTQYF. The CDR3, as DNA: TGCGCCAGCAGCGTGGGACTAGCCCCTAACACAGATACGCAGTATTTT.

The chain carries TRBV29-1 and TRBJ1-4; no definite D call. CDR1 is SQVTM, CDR2 ANQGSEA, per germline. Trimming stripped 5 bases from V and 3 bases from J, with 10 bases between. This CDR3 region has 13 residues. CDR3: CSVTHYANEKLFF. The DNA of the CDR3 is TGCAGCGTTACACACTACGCTAATGAAAAACTGTTTTTT.

The genes are TRBV28 and TRBJ2-5; possible D gene TRBD1, 6 bases. The germline V gene encodes CDR1 MDHEN and CDR2 SYDVKM. The length of the CDR3 is 11 residues. The V end lost 10 bases, the J end lost 4 bases, and 10 bases lay between the germline ends. The CDR3 nucleotides read TGTGCCACGACAGGTAGAGAGACCCAGTACTTC. This sequence encodes CATTGRETQYF.